This record looks at one TCR beta chain sequence and its context. The antigen is undetermined. The data derive from a study of identical twins. Findings of the study overall: Out-of-frame alpha sequences common to twins exhibited an excess of low generation probability. Twins shared beta out-of-frame sequences in excess, but this excess was weaker.

Using its own MiXCR run on the 5' RACE reads, TCRdb lists one record per CDR3 protein. The top ten hold about 0.97% of the sample, which has 500,000 or so distinct CDR3 sequences, roughly an eighth seen once. Trimming removed 0 bases from V and 2 bases from J, with 11 bases in between. The CDR3 covers 15 residues. The V gene's germline CDR1 is SGHDT and CDR2 YYEEEE. The same data also went into a second study, on yellow fever vaccine responses in identical twins. This second study notes: In identical twins, vaccine T cell responses appeared partly shared and partly individual.

The rearrangement uses TRBV5-6 and TRBJ2-5; possibly TRBD1 or TRBD2 for D (5 bases each). The receptor was derived from a woman under 30 in good health. Sequencing used CD4+ T cells sorted from blood. CDR3 DNA sequence: TGTGCCAGCAGCTTGGGGCTTGGGGGACAAGAGACCCAGTACTTC. Translation gives CASSLGLGGQETQYF.